A single sample is the source of the 28 T cell receptor beta chains below, sequenced in a study of T-cell memory formation after mild COVID-19. MiXCR was run by TCRdb on the 5' RACE reads, yielding one entry per CDR3 protein. Of about 390,000 distinct CDR3 sequences detected, 16% appear once; the ten largest clones hold 20% to 25%. Material for sequencing was PBMCs or a T cell subset sorted from them (not recorded which). These receptor sequences come from a man aged 18 to 29 who had mild COVID-19 (a few samples of this study predate the infection). Cell type and time point are not known.

This chain joins TRBV5-1 and TRBJ2-3; the match to TRBD2 covers 8 bases. The CDR3 runs to 15 residues. Germline CDR1 and CDR2: SGHRS and YFSETQ. V shed 4 bases, J shed 1 base, and the junction held 5 bases outside the gene matches. CDR3 nucleotide sequence: TGCGCCAGCAGCGAGGGGCGGGGGGGCACAGATACGCAGTATTTT. Residues: CASSEGRGGTDTQYF.

The J gene is TRBJ2-6, the V gene TRBV30, with D tentatively TRBD1 (6 bases). Germline loops: CDR1 GTSNPN, CDR2 SVGIG (reference sequence). The V end was cut by 3 bases, the J end by 0 bases, with 27 bases between. This CDR3 is built from 21 residues. The CDR3 region is CAWRVRDRSPPFSSGANVLTF. For the CDR3, the DNA is TGTGCCTGGAGGGTTCGAGACAGGAGCCCACCCTTCAGCTCTGGGGCCAACGTCCTGACTTTC.

This chain uses TRBV6-1 with TRBJ1-2; D not resolved. CDR3 length: 16 residues. CDR1 and CDR2 (germline): MNHNS, SASEGT. Trimming shortened V by 3 bases and J by 5 bases, and 19 bases separated the two germline ends. CDR3 in amino acids: CASSDGRRQVGYGYTF. The CDR3 DNA reads as TGTGCCAGCAGTGACGGTCGGCGCCAGGTGGGGTATGGCTACACCTTC.

This clonotype was seen ten or more times. The V gene is TRBV3-1, the J gene TRBJ2-3; TRBD2 agrees at 12 bases. There are 18 residues in the CDR3. Germline V gives CDR1 LGHDT, CDR2 YNNKEL (reference sequence). The V and J ends lost 0 bases and 2 bases, in that order; junction bases with no gene match: 6. DNA for the CDR3: TGTGCCAGCAGCCAAGATCTAGCGGGGGGGCCAATCACAGATACGCAGTATTTT. It codes for CASSQDLAGGPITDTQYF.

The CDR3 loop is CASTRRGAQETQYF. DNA of the CDR3: TGTGCCAGCACGAGAAGGGGGGCCCAAGAGACCCAGTACTTC. This chain joins TRBV7-2 and TRBJ2-5; D is perhaps TRBD1 or TRBD2 (6 bases each). Trimming took off 7 bases at V and 1 base at J, with 13 bases between the two ends. The CDR3 sequence is 14 residues long. Germline V CDR1 and CDR2: SGHTA, FQGNSA.

This clonotype came up many times. The DNA for the CDR3 is TGTGCCAGCCAGTGGGACCCTATTTCAGATACGCAGTATTTT. It yields the protein CASQWDPISDTQYF. The V and J genes are TRBV2 and TRBJ2-3; D possibly uses TRBD1 or TRBD2 (5 bases each). The ends were cut back, 8 bases at V and 4 bases at J, with 16 bases in the middle. The V gene's germline CDR1 is SNHLY and CDR2 FYNNEI. The CDR3 totals 14 residues.

The sample holds a few counts of this clonotype. The V and J genes are TRBV12-3 or TRBV12-4 and TRBJ2-1; a weak D match, TRBD1 (6 bases). Trimming cost V 1 base and J 7 bases, with 14 bases left between them. The CDR3 covers 15 residues. The CDR3 reads CASSLGRGEWNEQFF. The CDR3, as DNA: TGTGCCAGCAGTTTAGGCAGGGGAGAGTGGAATGAGCAGTTCTTC.

The J gene is TRBJ2-4, the V gene TRBV4-2; 13 nucleotides line up with TRBD2. With 5 bases clipped from V and 0 bases from J, the junction kept 7 bases outside the gene matches. CDR1 LGHNA and CDR2 YNFKEQ come from the germline V gene. The CDR3 runs 18 residues. The CDR3 is CASSARTSGGQAKNIQYF. The CDR3 nucleotides are TGTGCCAGCAGCGCCCGGACTAGCGGGGGCCAAGCCAAAAACATTCAGTACTTC.

This chain joins TRBV12-3 or TRBV12-4 and TRBJ2-7; possible D gene TRBD1, 6 bases. V was trimmed by 4 bases and J by 2 bases, leaving 9 bases between them. This CDR3 is built from 13 residues. The DNA of the CDR3 is TGTGCCAGCAGTTATCAGGGGCCCTACGAGCAGTACGTC. Translating gives CASSYQGPYEQYV.

The genes are TRBV12-3 or TRBV12-4 and TRBJ2-3, with 12 bases matching TRBD1. There are 15 residues in the CDR3. The V gene end was trimmed by 7 bases and the J gene end by 4 bases; junction bases not matched to a gene: 6. As DNA, the CDR3 is TGTGCCAGCACCACGGGACAGGGGGCGTCAGATACGCAGTATTTT. It specifies CASTTGQGASDTQYF.

V gene TRBV20-1 combines with J gene TRBJ2-7; the D is unclear. The CDR3 covers 13 residues. Trimming left V 4 bases short and J 2 bases short, with 12 bases between. Germline CDR1 is DFQATT and CDR2 is SNEGSKA (reference sequence). This chain's CDR3 is CSATSRHTYEQYF. In nucleotides, the CDR3 is TGCAGTGCTACCTCTAGACATACCTACGAGCAGTACTTC.

The rearrangement links TRBV20-1 to TRBJ2-5; the D is unclear. V lost 4 bases and J lost 1, with 10 bases in between. This CDR3 contains 13 residues. Per the germline V gene, CDR1 is DFQATT and CDR2 is SNEGSKA (reference sequence). Here the CDR3 reads CSATRTAQETQYF. CDR3 coding DNA: TGCAGTGCTACCCGGACCGCCCAAGAGACCCAGTACTTC.

This clonotype was detected many times. The chain has TRBV7-3 and TRBJ1-1; tentative D call: TRBD1 (6 bases). This CDR3 comprises 14 residues. CDR1 is SGHTA, CDR2 FQGTGA, per germline. Trimming took off 2 bases at V and 1 base at J, with 8 bases between the two ends. The CDR3 loop reads CASSLEGENTEAFF. CDR3 sequence (DNA): TGTGCCAGCAGCTTAGAGGGGGAGAACACTGAAGCTTTCTTT.

This clonotype was detected only a few times. CDR3 DNA: TGTGCCAGCAGCCGAGGACCTAATCAGCCCCAGCATTTT. It translates to CASSRGPNQPQHF. The chain recombines TRBV7-8 with TRBJ1-5; no clear D gene. Germline V gene sequence: CDR1 SGHVS, CDR2 FQNEAQ. V was shortened by 5 bases and J by 4 bases, with 9 bases between the two germline ends. CDR3 length equals 13 residues.

The chain recombines TRBV7-2 with TRBJ1-5; D call uncertain. From germline, CDR1 is SGHTA and CDR2 FQGNSA. Trimming took 3 bases from V and 1 from J, leaving 7 bases between them. The CDR3 is 14 amino acids. The CDR3 DNA sequence: TGTGCCAGCAGCTTGTCGGACAGCAATCAGCCCCAGCATTTT. As protein: CASSLSDSNQPQHF.

The CDR3: CASSLRQNTDTQYF. In DNA form, the CDR3 reads TGCGCCAGCAGCTTGCGGCAGAACACAGATACGCAGTATTTT. The chain uses TRBV5-1 and TRBJ2-3; D call uncertain. CDR3 size: 14 residues. CDR1 is SGHRS, CDR2 YFSETQ, per germline. Trimming left V 1 base short and J 2 bases short, with 8 bases between. Variable domain in full (rest from reference TRBV5-1 and TRBJ2-3): KAGVTQTPRYLIKTRGQQVTLSCSPISGHRSVSWYQQTPGQGLQFLFEYFSETQRNKGNFPGRFSGRQFSNSRSEMNVSTLELGDSALYLCASSLRQNTDTQYFGPGTRLTVL.

The CDR3 nucleotides read TGTGCCAGCAGGCAAGGGGGAGTAGCTAACTATGGCTACACCTTC. Translated: CASRQGGVANYGYTF. The rearrangement joins TRBV6-5 to TRBJ1-2; weak D call: TRBD1 (6 bases). Trimming pared 6 bases from V and 0 bases from J, leaving 14 bases between. The CDR3 consists of 15 residues. Germline V CDR1 and CDR2: MNHEY, SVGAGI.

The CDR3: CASSPRTGPNQPQHF. CDR3 sequence (DNA): TGTGCCAGCAGCCCGAGGACAGGGCCTAATCAGCCCCAGCATTTT. The rearrangement uses TRBV4-2 and TRBJ1-5, with 8 bases aligning to TRBD1. CDR3 length equals 15 residues. Germline trimming cut 4 bases from V and 4 bases from J; bases unmatched to any gene: 6. The V gene's germline CDR1 is LGHNA and CDR2 YNFKEQ.

The chain uses TRBV5-1 and TRBJ2-3; weak D call: TRBD1 (5 bases). The CDR3 covers 15 residues. Germline V lookup: CDR1 SGHRS, CDR2 YFSETQ. V lost 0 bases and J lost 4, with 12 bases in between. The CDR3 DNA is TGCGCCAGCAGCTTGGACCCGGGCAGGGCAGATACGCAGTATTTT. This translates into CASSLDPGRADTQYF.

Only a few counts were recorded for this clonotype. The genes are TRBV4-3 and TRBJ2-2; 11 positions agree with TRBD2. V was pared by 4 bases and J by 1 base, with 5 bases of the junction left unmatched. This CDR3 has 17 amino acids. CDR1 is LGHNA and CDR2 is YSLEER in the germline V gene. Here the CDR3 reads CASSRMTSGENTGELFF. CDR3 nucleotide sequence: TGCGCCAGCAGCCGTATGACTAGCGGGGAGAACACCGGGGAGCTGTTTTTT.

The chain combines TRBV12-5 with TRBJ1-5; D ambiguous. Per germline, CDR1 LGHNT and CDR2 FRNRAP. The germline V and J ends were trimmed by 5 bases and 3 bases, with 2 bases remaining between them. The CDR3 sequence is 11 residues long. Written as DNA, the CDR3 is TGTGCTAGTGGTACCAATCAGCCCCAGCATTTT. Protein sequence: CASGTNQPQHF.

The rearrangement joins TRBV4-2 to TRBJ2-7; 7 bases match TRBD2. The V gene end was trimmed by 4 bases and the J gene end by 4 bases; junction bases not matched to a gene: 7. This CDR3 contains 14 residues. Germline V CDR1 and CDR2: LGHNA, YNFKEQ. As DNA, the CDR3 is TGTGCCAGCAGCCCAGGACTAGGAGGATACGAGCAGTACGTC. Encoded protein: CASSPGLGGYEQYV.

The V gene is TRBV9, the J gene TRBJ1-3; D possibly corresponds to TRBD1 (5 bases). This CDR3 has 17 residues. Germline CDR1 SGDLS, CDR2 YYNGEE. Trimming took off 0 bases at V and 0 bases at J, with 13 bases between the two ends. The CDR3 DNA is TGTGCCAGCAGCGTAGCTGAGGGGATTATCTCTGGAAACACCATATATTTT. Protein product: CASSVAEGIISGNTIYF.

The chain is built from TRBV7-2 and TRBJ2-7; TRBD1 agrees at 9 bases. The CDR3 is 17 amino acids. Germline V gene sequence: CDR1 SGHTA, CDR2 FQGNSA. V trimming: 4 bases; J trimming: 1 base; junction bases outside the gene matches: 11. The CDR3 region is CASSSRLGQGLSYEQYF. The CDR3 region has the DNA TGTGCCAGCAGCTCTCGGTTGGGACAGGGACTATCCTACGAGCAGTACTTC. The whole variable domain, filled in from reference TRBV7-2 and TRBJ2-7, reads GAGVSQSPSNKVTEKGKDVELRCDPISGHTALYWYRQSLGQGLEFLIYFQGNSAPDKSGLPSDRFSAERTGGSVSTLTIQRTQQEDSAVYLCASSSRLGQGLSYEQYFGPGTRLTVT.

This clonotype has just a few counts. The chain uses TRBV9 and TRBJ2-1, with TRBD1 matching over 9 bases. Trimming cost V 3 bases and J 2 bases; bases outside gene matches: 12. The CDR3 runs 18 residues. Germline CDR1 reads SGDLS; CDR2 reads YYNGEE. CDR3 protein: CASSGTPSRDRAYNEQFF. The CDR3, as DNA: TGTGCCAGCAGCGGGACCCCGAGCCGGGACAGGGCCTACAATGAGCAGTTCTTC.

V and J are TRBV3-1 and TRBJ2-5; possibly TRBD1 for D (6 bases). Germline values: CDR1 LGHDT, CDR2 YNNKEL (reference sequence). Trimming removed 8 bases from V and 2 bases from J, with 15 bases in between. The CDR3 length is 14 residues. The CDR3 here is CASLSLDRQETQYF. Written as DNA, the CDR3 is TGTGCCAGCTTGTCACTGGACAGACAAGAGACCCAGTACTTC.

This clonotype has only a few counts. The rearrangement links TRBV12-5 to TRBJ1-3, with D perhaps TRBD1 (5 bases). Per the germline V gene, CDR1 is LGHNT and CDR2 is FRNRAP. CDR3 size: 13 residues. Trimming pared 3 bases from V and 7 bases from J, leaving 10 bases between. In DNA form, the CDR3 reads TGTGCTAGTGGTTTCTTCAGGGTGAACACCATATATTTT. It encodes CASGFFRVNTIYF.

This clonotype was observed a few times. The chain is built from TRBV20-1 and TRBJ1-5; D is possibly TRBD1 (5 bases). The V gene's germline CDR1 is DFQATT and CDR2 SNEGSKA (reference sequence). The CDR3 is made up of 12 amino acids. V gave up 2 bases and J gave up 6 bases, with 8 bases separating them. CDR3 DNA: TGCAGTGCTAGAAGGGGTGTTCAGCCCCAGCATTTT. Its translation is CSARRGVQPQHF.